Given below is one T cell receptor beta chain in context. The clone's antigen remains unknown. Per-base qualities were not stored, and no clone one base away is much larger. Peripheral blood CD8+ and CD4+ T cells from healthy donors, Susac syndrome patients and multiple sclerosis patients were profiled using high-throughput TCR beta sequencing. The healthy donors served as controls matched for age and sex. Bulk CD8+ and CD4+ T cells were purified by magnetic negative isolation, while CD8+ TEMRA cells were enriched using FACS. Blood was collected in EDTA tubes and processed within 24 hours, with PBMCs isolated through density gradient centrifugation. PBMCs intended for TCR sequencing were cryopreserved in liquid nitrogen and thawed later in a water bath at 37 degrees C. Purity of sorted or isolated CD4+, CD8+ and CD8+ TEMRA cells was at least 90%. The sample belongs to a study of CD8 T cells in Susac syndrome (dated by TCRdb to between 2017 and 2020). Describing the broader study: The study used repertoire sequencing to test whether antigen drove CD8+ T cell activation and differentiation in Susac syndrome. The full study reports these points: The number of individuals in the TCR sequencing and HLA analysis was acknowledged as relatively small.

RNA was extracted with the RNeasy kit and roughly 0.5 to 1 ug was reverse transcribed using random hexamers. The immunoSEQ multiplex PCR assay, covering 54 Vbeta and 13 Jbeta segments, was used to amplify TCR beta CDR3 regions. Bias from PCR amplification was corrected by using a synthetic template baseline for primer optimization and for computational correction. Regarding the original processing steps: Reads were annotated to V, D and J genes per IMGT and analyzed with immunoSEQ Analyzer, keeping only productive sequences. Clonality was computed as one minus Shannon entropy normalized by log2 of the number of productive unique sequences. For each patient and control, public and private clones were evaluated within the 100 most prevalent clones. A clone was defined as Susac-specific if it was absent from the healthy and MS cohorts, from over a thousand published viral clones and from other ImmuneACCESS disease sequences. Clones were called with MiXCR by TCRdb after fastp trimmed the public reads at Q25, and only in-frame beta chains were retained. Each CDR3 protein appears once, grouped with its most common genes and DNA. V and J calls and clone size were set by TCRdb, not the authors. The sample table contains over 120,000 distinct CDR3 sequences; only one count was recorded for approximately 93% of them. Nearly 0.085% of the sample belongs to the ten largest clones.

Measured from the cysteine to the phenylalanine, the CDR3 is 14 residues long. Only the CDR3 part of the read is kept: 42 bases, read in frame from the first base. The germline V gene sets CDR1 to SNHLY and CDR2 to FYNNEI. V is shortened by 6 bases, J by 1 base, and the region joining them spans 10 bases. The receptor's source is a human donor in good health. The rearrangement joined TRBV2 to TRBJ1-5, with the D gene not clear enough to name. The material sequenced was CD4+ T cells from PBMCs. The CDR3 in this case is CASRQPESNQPQHF. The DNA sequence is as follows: TGTGCCAGCAGACAACCTGAGAGCAATCAGCCCCAGCATTTT. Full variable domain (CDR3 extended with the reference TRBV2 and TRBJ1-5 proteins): EPEVTQTPSHQVTQMGQEVILRCVPISNHLYFYWYRQILGQKVEFLVSFYNNEISEKSEIFDDQFSVERPDGSNFTLKIRSTKLEDSAMYFCASRQPESNQPQHFGDGTRLSIL.